A single sample gave rise to the 25 T cell receptor beta chains below, sequenced in a study of CD8+CD57+ T cells in acquired aplastic anemia. Patients who underwent sequencing had shown CD8+CD57+ cell expansion by flow cytometry. TCR beta VDJ combinations and CDR3 sequences were profiled from genomic DNA. Via MiXCR, TCRdb re-called the reads, giving one row per CDR3 protein. The sample yields about 120,000 distinct CDR3 sequences, approximately 50% seen once. Material: sorted CD4+, CD8+, or CD8+CD57+ T cells (not recorded which) from PBMCs. The receptors here all came from a human donor with aplastic anemia.

This clonotype appeared many times. This sequence joins TRBV2 and TRBJ2-1; 8 bases fit TRBD2. V lost 8 bases to trimming and J lost 9 bases; unmatched junction nucleotides: 3. In germline, CDR1 is SNHLY, CDR2 FYNNEI. This CDR3 comprises 11 residues. The CDR3 DNA is TGTGCCAGCTTAGCGGGAACTGAGCAGTTCTTC. It specifies CASLAGTEQFF.

The table lists this clonotype with a few counts. This may come from a read error, since a much larger clone is one base off. The genes are TRBV6-5 and TRBJ2-7; tentatively, D is TRBD2 (5 bases). Trimming removed 0 bases from V and 6 bases from J, with 12 bases in between. Germline CDR1 MNHEY, CDR2 SVGAGI. The CDR3 totals 14 residues. DNA of the CDR3: TGTGCCAGCAGTTACTCTTCCCCCAGCGGCGAGCAGTACTTC. Encoded protein: CASSYSSPSGEQYF.

The rearrangement links TRBV19 to TRBJ1-6; D might be TRBD1 (5 bases). There are 12 residues in the CDR3. Germline loops: CDR1 LNHDA, CDR2 SQIVND (reference sequence). The V end lost 5 bases, the J end lost 12 bases, and 11 bases lay between the germline ends. The CDR3 region has the DNA TGTGCCAGTAGTCGAACAGGCGAACCCCTCCACTTT. Translation gives CASSRTGEPLHF.

This rearrangement joins TRBV9 to TRBJ2-7; tentatively, D is TRBD2 (5 bases). Trimming removed 3 bases at V and 7 bases at J, with 5 bases between. The CDR3 has 10 residues. From germline, CDR1 is SGDLS and CDR2 YYNGEE. The CDR3 sequence: CASSAGEQYF. For the CDR3, the DNA is TGTGCCAGCAGCGCGGGGGAGCAGTACTTC.

This clonotype showed up many times. This chain connects TRBV7-9 to TRBJ1-5; D unresolved. Trimming removed 5 bases from V and 1 base from J, with 9 bases in between. The CDR3 runs to 14 residues. Germline values: CDR1 SEHNR, CDR2 FQNEAQ (reference sequence). The CDR3 protein is CASSPVGSNQPQHF. The CDR3 DNA reads as TGTGCCAGCAGCCCCGTGGGAAGCAATCAGCCCCAGCATTTT.

This chain uses TRBV29-1 with TRBJ2-1; 10 bases are shared with TRBD2. V lost 1 base, J lost 5 bases, and 8 bases stayed unmatched. There are 16 residues in the CDR3. Germline V CDR1 and CDR2: SQVTM, ANQGSEA. DNA of the CDR3: TGCAGCGTTGAAGGTGGTGGGACTAGCGCCAACAATGAGCAGTTCTTC. This encodes CSVEGGGTSANNEQFF.

This clonotype was picked up many times. This chain uses TRBV19 with TRBJ1-1; TRBD1 is a possible D gene (6 bases). CDR1 is LNHDA and CDR2 is SQIVND in the germline V gene (reference sequence). V was clipped by 11 bases and J by 6 bases, with 28 bases between them. The CDR3 covers 16 residues. The CDR3, as DNA: TGTGCCTGTGGAAATCAACAGGGTAAAGGAGTGGCTGAAGCTTTCTTT. Translation: CACGNQQGKGVAEAFF.

J is TRBJ2-3 and V is TRBV14, with 7 positions matching TRBD2. Germline loops: CDR1 SGHDN, CDR2 FVKESK. This CDR3 contains 12 residues. Trimming took 6 bases from V and 10 from J; bases not matched to a gene: 7. CDR3 protein: CASRASGYAQYF. For the CDR3, the DNA is TGTGCCAGCAGGGCTAGCGGCTATGCGCAGTATTTT.

This clonotype has a single count. The chain employs TRBV20-1 and TRBJ2-7; 9 nucleotides line up with TRBD2. Germline loops: CDR1 DFQATT, CDR2 SNEGSKA (reference sequence). Trimming removed 4 bases from V and 1 base from J; junction bases left unmatched: 5. The CDR3 has 14 residues. The CDR3 DNA follows: TGCAGTGCTATCGTACTAGCGGGTTCCTACGAGCAGTACTTC. Its protein product is CSAIVLAGSYEQYF.

This rearrangement joins TRBV10-2 to TRBJ2-2, with D uncertain. Trimming pared 5 bases from V and 7 bases from J, leaving 14 bases between. The CDR3 extends over 14 amino acids. The germline gives CDR1 WSHSY, CDR2 SAAADI. The CDR3, as DNA: TGCGCCAGCAGTCACCGGGCTGACGGCGGGGAGCTGTTTTTT. Encoded protein: CASSHRADGGELFF.

A single count supports this clonotype. The conserved phenylalanine or tryptophan normally closing the CDR3 is absent here, so this likely arose from a read error. The chain couples TRBV5-1 to TRBJ1-2, with TRBD1 as a possible D gene (5 bases). Per the germline V gene, CDR1 is SGHRS and CDR2 is YFSETQ. Trimming removed 3 bases at V and 4 bases at J, with 7 bases between. CDR3 length: 12 residues. In DNA form, the CDR3 reads TGCGCCAGCAGCTACGACAGCTATGGCTACACCCTC. Protein product: CASSYDSYGYTL.

The chain carries TRBV11-1 and TRBJ2-1; 11 bases line up with TRBD2. Germline CDR1 is SGHAT and CDR2 is FQDESV (reference sequence). This CDR3 has 19 residues. Trimming removed 5 bases from V and 0 bases from J; junction bases left unmatched: 12. CDR3 DNA: TGTGCCAGCAGCAACCCCTTGCTAGCGGGGGGCCACTCCTACAATGAGCAGTTCTTC. Its protein product is CASSNPLLAGGHSYNEQFF.

The chain carries TRBV10-2 and TRBJ1-3; D unclear. The V gene lost 0 bases and the J gene lost 4 bases, with 4 bases spanning the gap. This CDR3 contains 13 residues. Per the germline V gene, CDR1 is WSHSY and CDR2 is SAAADI. CDR3 loop: CASSESGGNTIYF. CDR3 in DNA: TGCGCCAGCAGTGAGTCAGGGGGAAACACCATATATTTT.

The chain carries TRBV5-4 and TRBJ2-1; D possibly corresponds to TRBD1 (6 bases). Looked up from germline, CDR1 is SGHNT and CDR2 is YYREEE (reference sequence). Between the trimmed V and J ends, which lost 0 bases and 7 bases, there was a span of 20 bases. This CDR3 comprises 17 residues. CDR3 sequence: CASSLGVGAGTGNEQFF. The DNA of the CDR3 is TGTGCCAGCAGCTTGGGTGTGGGGGCAGGCACCGGGAATGAGCAGTTCTTC.

This clonotype was seen a few times. The CDR3 loop is CASSLGGGPTDTQYF. DNA for the CDR3: TGTGCCAGCAGCTTAGGGGGGGGGCCCACAGATACGCAGTATTTT. J is TRBJ2-3 and V is TRBV13; tentative D call: TRBD2 (7 bases). The germline V gene has CDR1 PRHDT and CDR2 FYEKMQ (reference sequence). The CDR3 contains 15 residues. V was cut by 0 bases and J by 2 bases, with 9 bases left in between.

This clonotype was seen at least ten times. The junction departs from the called germline gene at one end, perhaps through a read error. The rearrangement links TRBV2 to TRBJ2-1, with TRBD1 matching 9 bases. The CDR3 length is 13 residues. Germline V gene lookup returns CDR1 SNHLY and CDR2 FYNNEI. This CDR3 reads CASRGQGYNEQFF. CDR3 DNA sequence: TGCGCCAGCCGCGGACAGGGGTACAATGAGCAGTTCTTC.

V is TRBV29-1 and J is TRBJ2-2; D unresolved. CDR1 SQVTM and CDR2 ANQGSEA come from the germline V gene. Trimming took 0 bases from V and 6 from J, leaving 8 bases between them. The CDR3 runs 13 residues. The DNA of the CDR3 is TGCAGCGTTGAAGATCCCTCGGCCGGGGAGCTGTTTTTT. Translating it yields CSVEDPSAGELFF.

The chain carries TRBV2 and TRBJ1-2; D is ambiguous. The CDR3 contains 13 residues. Germline CDR1 reads SNHLY; CDR2 reads FYNNEI. Trimming removed 8 bases at V and 4 bases at J, with 14 bases between. The CDR3 loop is CASAGDKLYGYTF. The CDR3 coding sequence is TGTGCCAGCGCGGGCGACAAGCTCTATGGCTACACCTTC.

The genes are TRBV12-3 or TRBV12-4 and TRBJ2-1; possibly TRBD2 for D (5 bases). The CDR3 consists of 15 residues. V was trimmed by 3 bases and J by 1 base, leaving 10 bases between them. As DNA, the CDR3 is TGTGCCAGCAGTTTGGGGAGATTATCCTACAATGAGCAGTTCTTC. Encoded protein: CASSLGRLSYNEQFF.

This clonotype was counted ten times or more. The chain uses TRBV5-1 and TRBJ2-1; D gene ambiguous. Deletions cut 0 bases from V and 4 bases from J, with 8 bases between. Germline V gene data show CDR1 as SGHRS and CDR2 as YFSETQ. The CDR3 loop spans 14 amino acids. CDR3 sequence reads: CASSLETQYNEQFF. CDR3 nucleotides: TGCGCCAGCAGCTTGGAGACTCAATACAATGAGCAGTTCTTC.

The chain carries TRBV7-9 and TRBJ2-7, with D possibly TRBD2 on 5 matching bases. The CDR3 contains 13 residues. Germline CDR1 reads SEHNR; CDR2 reads FQNEAQ (reference sequence). Deletions cut 5 bases from V and 9 bases from J, with 17 bases between. In nucleotides, the CDR3 is TGTGCCAGCAGCCAAGACGGGAAGAGAGGGCAGTACTTC. Translation gives CASSQDGKRGQYF.

The sample holds a few counts of this clonotype. A read error may be the cause here, since a much bigger clone is one base away. In this CDR3 the conserved last residue, phenylalanine or tryptophan, is missing, so a read error is likely. V is TRBV7-2 and J is TRBJ1-1; possibly TRBD1 for D (5 bases). CDR3 length: 15 residues. CDR1 and CDR2 from the germline V gene are SGHTA and FQGNSA. The V end was cut by 0 bases, the J end by 5 bases, with 13 bases between. In DNA form, the CDR3 reads TGTGCCAGCAGCTTAGCGGTCGGGGCGTGGACTGAAGCTTTCCTT. Residues: CASSLAVGAWTEAFL.

The V and J genes are TRBV25-1 and TRBJ1-2; D remains unclear. This CDR3 contains 15 residues. Germline V lookup: CDR1 MGHDK, CDR2 SYGVNS. V was pared by 3 bases and J by 2 bases, with 13 bases between. This CDR3 reads CASSDPWTENYGYTF. The CDR3 nucleotides are TGTGCCAGCAGTGACCCCTGGACCGAGAACTATGGCTACACCTTC.

The CDR3 bases are TGTGCCAGCAGCCTGGACAGCACCGGGGAGCTGTTTTTT. Translating it yields CASSLDSTGELFF. This rearrangement joins TRBV7-9 to TRBJ2-2; perhaps TRBD1 as D (6 bases). This CDR3 has 13 residues. V was pared by 5 bases and J by 4 bases, with 8 bases between. The germline CDR1 and CDR2 sequences are SEHNR and FQNEAQ (reference sequence).

V usage is TRBV11-2 and J usage is TRBJ1-1; TRBD1 is a possible D gene (5 bases). The germline V gene encodes CDR1 SGHAT and CDR2 FQNNGV. CDR3 length: 15 amino acids. V was trimmed by 5 bases and J by 1 base, leaving 14 bases between them. The CDR3 loop reads CASSVFKGANTEAFF. CDR3 nucleotide sequence: TGTGCCAGCAGCGTATTCAAAGGGGCGAACACTGAAGCTTTCTTT. Full variable domain (outside the CDR3, taken from reference TRBV11-2 and TRBJ1-1): EAGVAQSPRYKIIEKRQSVAFWCNPISGHATLYWYQQILGQGPKLLIQFQNNGVVDDSQLPKDRFSAERLKGVDSTLKIQPAKLEDSAVYLCASSVFKGANTEAFFGQGTRLTVV.